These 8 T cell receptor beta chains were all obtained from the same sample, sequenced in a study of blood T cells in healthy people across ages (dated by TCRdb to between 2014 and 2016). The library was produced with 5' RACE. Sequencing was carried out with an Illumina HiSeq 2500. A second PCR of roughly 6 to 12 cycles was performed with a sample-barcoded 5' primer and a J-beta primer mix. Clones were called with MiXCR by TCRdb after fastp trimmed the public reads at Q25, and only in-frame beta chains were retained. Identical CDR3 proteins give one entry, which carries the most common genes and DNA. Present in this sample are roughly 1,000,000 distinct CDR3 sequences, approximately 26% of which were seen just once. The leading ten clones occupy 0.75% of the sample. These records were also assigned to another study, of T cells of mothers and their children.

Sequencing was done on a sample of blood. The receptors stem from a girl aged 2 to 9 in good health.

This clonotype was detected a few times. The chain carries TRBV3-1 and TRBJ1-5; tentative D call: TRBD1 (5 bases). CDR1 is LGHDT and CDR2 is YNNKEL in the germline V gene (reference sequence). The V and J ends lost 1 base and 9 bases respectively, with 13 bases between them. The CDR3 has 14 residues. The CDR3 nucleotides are TGTGCCAGCAGCCAAGGCGGCGGGACCTGGCCCCAGCATTTT. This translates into CASSQGGGTWPQHF.

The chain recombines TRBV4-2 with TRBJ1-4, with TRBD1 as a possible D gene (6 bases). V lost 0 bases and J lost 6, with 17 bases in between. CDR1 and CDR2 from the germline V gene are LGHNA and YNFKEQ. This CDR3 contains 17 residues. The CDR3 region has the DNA TGTGCCAGCAGCCAAGAGGGGGACAACAAGCTAGATGAAAAACTGTTTTTT. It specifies CASSQEGDNKLDEKLFF.

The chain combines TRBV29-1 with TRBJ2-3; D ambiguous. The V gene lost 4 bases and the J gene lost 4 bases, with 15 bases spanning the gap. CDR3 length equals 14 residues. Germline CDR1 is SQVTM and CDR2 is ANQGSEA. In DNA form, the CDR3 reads TGCAGCGTTGTTGGCCGCCAAACCCCAGATACGCAGTATTTT. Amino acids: CSVVGRQTPDTQYF.

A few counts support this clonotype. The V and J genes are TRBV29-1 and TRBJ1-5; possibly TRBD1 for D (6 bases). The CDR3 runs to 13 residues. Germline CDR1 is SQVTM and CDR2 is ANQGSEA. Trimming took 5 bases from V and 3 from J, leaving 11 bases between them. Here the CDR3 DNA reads TGCAGCGTTCTACAGGGTACCAATCAGCCCCAGCATTTT. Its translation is CSVLQGTNQPQHF.

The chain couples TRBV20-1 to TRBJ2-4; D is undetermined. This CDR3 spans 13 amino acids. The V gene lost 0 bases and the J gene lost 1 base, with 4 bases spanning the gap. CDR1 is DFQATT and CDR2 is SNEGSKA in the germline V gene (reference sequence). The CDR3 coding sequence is TGCAGTGCTAGAGATGAGGCCAAAAACATTCAGTACTTC. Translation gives CSARDEAKNIQYF.

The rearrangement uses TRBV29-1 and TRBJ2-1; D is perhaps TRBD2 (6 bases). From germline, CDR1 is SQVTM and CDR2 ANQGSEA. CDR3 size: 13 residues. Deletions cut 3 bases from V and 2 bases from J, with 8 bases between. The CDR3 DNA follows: TGCAGCGTTGAGGGCGGGACCTACAATGAGCAGTTCTTC. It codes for CSVEGGTYNEQFF.

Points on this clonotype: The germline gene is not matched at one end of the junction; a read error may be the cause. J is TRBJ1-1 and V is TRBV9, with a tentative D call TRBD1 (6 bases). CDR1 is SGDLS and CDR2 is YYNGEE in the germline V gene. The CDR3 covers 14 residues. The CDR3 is CANSPGVTETEAFF. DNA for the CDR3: TGTGCCAACAGCCCAGGGGTTACAGAGACTGAAGCTTTCTTT.

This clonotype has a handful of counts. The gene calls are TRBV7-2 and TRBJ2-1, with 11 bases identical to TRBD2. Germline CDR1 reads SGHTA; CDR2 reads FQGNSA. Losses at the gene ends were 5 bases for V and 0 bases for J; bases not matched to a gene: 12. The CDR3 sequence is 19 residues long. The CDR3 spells CASSPLGLAGGFSYNEQFF. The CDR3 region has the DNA TGTGCCAGCAGCCCCCTCGGGCTAGCGGGGGGCTTCTCCTACAATGAGCAGTTCTTC. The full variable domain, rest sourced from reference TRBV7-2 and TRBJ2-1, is GAGVSQSPSNKVTEKGKDVELRCDPISGHTALYWYRQSLGQGLEFLIYFQGNSAPDKSGLPSDRFSAERTGGSVSTLTIQRTQQEDSAVYLCASSPLGLAGGFSYNEQFFGPGTRLTVL.